This T cell receptor beta chain was sequenced for a study of regulatory T cells in long-lasting Graves disease. Whole-study findings and limits: There were preferences for TRBV28, TRBJ1-2 and TRBJ2-5 in persistent disease.

This sample's time point: newly diagnosed GD, antithyroid drugs for less than 3 months. Extracted RNA from PBMCs served as the source of the TCR library. This clonotype was detected ten times or more. No antigen is known for it. Arm-PCR of CDR3 regions and iRepertoire HTBI primers were the basis on which TCR beta libraries were built. TCRdb called the multiplex PCR reads again in MiXCR, with one record for every CDR3 protein. In the table there are about 530,000 distinct CDR3 sequences, approximately 16% of which are singletons. CDR1 is MDHEN and CDR2 is SYDVKM in the germline V gene. There are 19 residues in the CDR3. Losses at the gene ends were 4 bases for V and 0 bases for J; bases not matched to a gene: 16. This sample also belongs to another study, concerning T cells in Graves' hyperthyroidism and ophthalmopathy.

The chain is built from TRBV28 and TRBJ1-1, with 8 bases matching TRBD1. The TCR sequence derives from a woman aged 35 to 60 with Graves disease. Sequences were derived from peripheral blood mononuclear cells (PBMCs), sampled at new diagnosis, from a patient treated with antithyroid drugs. The chain's CDR3 is CASSYPTGVSNAMNTEAFF. CDR3 sequence (DNA): TGTGCCAGCAGTTATCCGACAGGGGTCTCGAATGCTATGAACACTGAAGCTTTCTTT. The entire variable domain, with the rest obtained from reference TRBV28 and TRBJ1-1, is as follows: DVKVTQSSRYLVKRTGEKVFLECVQDMDHENMFWYRQDPGLGLRLIYFSYDVKMKEKGDIPEGYSVSREKKERFSLILESASTNQTSMYLCASSYPTGVSNAMNTEAFFGQGTRLTVV.